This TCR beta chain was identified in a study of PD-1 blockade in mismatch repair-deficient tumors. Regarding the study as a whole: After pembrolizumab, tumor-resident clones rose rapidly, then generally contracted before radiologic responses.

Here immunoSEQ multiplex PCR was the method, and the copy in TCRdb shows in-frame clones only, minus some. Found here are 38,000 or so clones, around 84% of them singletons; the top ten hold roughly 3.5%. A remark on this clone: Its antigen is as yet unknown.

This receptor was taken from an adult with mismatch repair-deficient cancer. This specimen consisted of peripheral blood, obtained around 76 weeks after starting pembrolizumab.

The CDR3 spells CASSAPSGMGNEQFF. DNA for the CDR3: TGTGCCAGCAGTGCGCCTAGCGGAATGGGCAATGAGCAGTTCTTC. The rearrangement uses TRBV6-6 and TRBJ2-1; 7 bases map to TRBD2. The CDR3 covers 15 residues. V trimming: 5 bases; J trimming: 6 bases; junction bases outside the gene matches: 10. Per the germline V gene, CDR1 is MNHNY and CDR2 is SVGAGI (reference sequence).